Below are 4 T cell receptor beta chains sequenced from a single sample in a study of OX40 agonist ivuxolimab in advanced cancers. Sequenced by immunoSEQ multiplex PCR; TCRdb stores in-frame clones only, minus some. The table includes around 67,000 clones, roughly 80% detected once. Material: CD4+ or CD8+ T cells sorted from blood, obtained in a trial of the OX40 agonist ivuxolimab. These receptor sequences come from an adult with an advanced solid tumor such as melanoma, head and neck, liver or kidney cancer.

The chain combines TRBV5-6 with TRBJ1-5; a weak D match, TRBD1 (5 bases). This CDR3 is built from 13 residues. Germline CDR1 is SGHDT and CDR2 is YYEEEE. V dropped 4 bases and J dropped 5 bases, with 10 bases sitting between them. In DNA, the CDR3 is TGTGCCAGCAGCCGAGGGGATTATCAGCCCCAGCATTTT. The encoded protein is CASSRGDYQPQHF.

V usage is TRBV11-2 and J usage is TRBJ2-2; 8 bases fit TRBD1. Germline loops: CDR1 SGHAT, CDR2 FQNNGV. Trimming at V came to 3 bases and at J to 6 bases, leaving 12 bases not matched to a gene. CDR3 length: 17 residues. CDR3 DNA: TGTGCCAGCAGCTTGAGGAGGGACAGGCGTCGAGCCGGGGAGCTGTTTTTT. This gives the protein CASSLRRDRRRAGELFF.

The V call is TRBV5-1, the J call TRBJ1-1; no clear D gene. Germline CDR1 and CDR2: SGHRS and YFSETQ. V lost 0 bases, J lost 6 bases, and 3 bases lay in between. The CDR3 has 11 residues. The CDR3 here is CASSLGAEAFF. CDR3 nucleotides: TGCGCCAGCAGCTTGGGCGCTGAAGCTTTCTTT.

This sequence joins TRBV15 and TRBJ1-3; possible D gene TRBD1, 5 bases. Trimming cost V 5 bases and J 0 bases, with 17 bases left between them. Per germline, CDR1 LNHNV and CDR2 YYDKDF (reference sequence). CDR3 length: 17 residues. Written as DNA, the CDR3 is TGTGCCACCAGCCTAGCCAACAGGCTAATCTCTGGAAACACCATATATTTT. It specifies CATSLANRLISGNTIYF.